Listed here is a single TCR beta chain. Antigen: not known. This specimen belongs to a study of PD-1 blockade in mismatch repair-deficient tumors. Produced via immunoSEQ multiplex PCR; TCRdb's table is partial and in-frame only. The sample has 20,000 to 25,000 clones, 80% to 90% seen once. Germline V gives CDR1 SGHVS, CDR2 FQNEAQ. The CDR3 loop spans 14 amino acids. J was trimmed by 3 bases and V by 1 base; bases with no gene match: 0. Findings and caveats of the study: Tumor-resident clones, often absent from pretreatment blood, expanded after pembrolizumab and then contracted.

The receptor's source is an adult with mismatch repair-deficient cancer. Sequences were derived from peripheral blood, sampled 2 weeks after starting pembrolizumab. The gene calls are TRBV7-8 and TRBJ2-5; TRBD2 agrees at 9 bases. This chain's CDR3 is CASSLGTSEETQYF. CDR3 DNA: TGTGCCAGCAGCTTAGGGACTAGCGAAGAGACCCAGTACTTC.